These 29 T cell receptor beta chains originate from one sample sequenced in a study of beta chain features in type 1 diabetes. The isolated RNA, all of it, was reverse transcribed, so expressed TCRB transcripts were what got sequenced. Sequenced by immunoSEQ multiplex PCR; TCRdb stores in-frame clones only, minus some. The sample lists roughly 150,000 clones; about 8.5% were seen once. Sequences were obtained from central memory CD4+ T cells from blood. The source is a man between 18 and 35 years old in good health.

J is TRBJ2-1 and V is TRBV11-2, with 12 bases that match TRBD2. Germline-derived CDR1 and CDR2 are SGHAT and FQNNGV. The CDR3 extends over 15 amino acids. V lost 7 bases to trimming and J lost 9 bases; unmatched junction nucleotides: 10. CDR3 in amino acids: CASTPLAGGSGEQFF. DNA for the CDR3: TGTGCCAGCACCCCCCTAGCGGGAGGGTCGGGTGAGCAGTTCTTC.

V usage is TRBV7-6 and J usage is TRBJ2-6; 9 nucleotides agree with TRBD1. Germline CDR1 SGHVS, CDR2 FNYEAQ. The CDR3 has 16 residues. With V trimmed by 5 bases and J by 4 bases, 6 bases remained unmatched. CDR3: CASSIRTGVGANVLTF. In nucleotides, the CDR3 is TGTGCCAGCAGCATCAGGACAGGGGTCGGGGCCAACGTCCTGACTTTC.

There are a few counts of this clone. DNA of the CDR3: TGTGCCAGCAGCTTCGCCCTGGGGACAGGGAATCAGCCCCAGCATTTT. This encodes CASSFALGTGNQPQHF. The chain links TRBV5-4 to TRBJ1-5, with 9 bases that match TRBD1. V shed 2 bases, J shed 4 bases, and the junction held 7 bases outside the gene matches. Germline V gives CDR1 SGHNT, CDR2 YYREEE (reference sequence). The CDR3 is 16 amino acids.

This clone has a handful of counts. One end of the junction varies from germline; a read error may be responsible. This sequence joins TRBV5-1 and TRBJ1-2; D is ambiguous. Germline values: CDR1 SGHRS, CDR2 YFSETQ. This CDR3 is 12 amino acids long. CDR3 in DNA: TGCGCCAGCAGTGAGAGTAACCATGGCTACACCTTC. This gives the protein CASSESNHGYTF.

The chain couples TRBV5-4 to TRBJ1-1, with a tentative D call TRBD1 (5 bases). Germline V gives CDR1 SGHNT, CDR2 YYREEE (reference sequence). V gave up 0 bases and J gave up 4 bases, with 10 bases separating them. The CDR3 consists of 14 residues. CDR3 sequence (DNA): TGTGCCAGCAGCTTGGCCAGGGTCGGCACTGAAGCTTTCTTT. Amino acids: CASSLARVGTEAFF.

This clone turned up a few times. V is TRBV18 and J is TRBJ2-3; no definite D call. The CDR3 length is 15 residues. Trimming took 3 bases from V and 6 from J, leaving 16 bases between them. CDR1 KGHSH and CDR2 LQKENI come from the germline V gene. The CDR3 loop reads CASSPPGSGWDTQYF. The CDR3 DNA reads as TGTGCCAGCTCACCCCCCGGGTCGGGTTGGGATACGCAGTATTTT.

The CDR3 DNA is TGTGCCAGCAGCTTAACAGGGGTAGGCACTGAAGCTTTCTTT. Translation: CASSLTGVGTEAFF. V gene TRBV7-3 combines with J gene TRBJ1-1; the D gene is possibly TRBD1 (5 bases). The germline V and J ends were trimmed by 0 bases and 4 bases, with 9 bases remaining between them. There are 14 residues in the CDR3. CDR1 SGHTA and CDR2 FQGTGA come from the germline V gene.

This clone showed up just a few times. The chain has TRBV4-3 and TRBJ1-5, with TRBD1 as a possible D gene (6 bases). V dropped 0 bases and J dropped 2 bases, with 14 bases sitting between them. The germline V gene has CDR1 LGHNA and CDR2 YSLEER. This CDR3 has 17 residues. The CDR3 loop is CASSQDLQGLRNQPQHF. CDR3 bases: TGCGCCAGCAGCCAAGATTTACAGGGTCTGCGCAATCAGCCCCAGCATTTT.

In its sample, this clone was seen a few times. The gene calls are TRBV12-5 and TRBJ2-2; 12 nucleotides match TRBD2. Germline V gene sequence: CDR1 LGHNT, CDR2 FRNRAP. The CDR3 sequence is 15 residues long. Losses at the gene ends were 6 bases for V and 7 bases for J; bases not matched to a gene: 6. The CDR3 coding sequence is TGTGCTAGTGGGATGACTAGCGGGAGTATCGGGGAGCTGTTTTTT. This codes for CASGMTSGSIGELFF.

The sample holds a few counts of this clone. The rearrangement links TRBV28 to TRBJ1-1; 8 bases align to TRBD1. Germline loops: CDR1 MDHEN, CDR2 SYDVKM. The CDR3 length is 15 residues. Unmatched junction bases numbered 6, after V lost 5 bases and J lost 1 base. The CDR3 loop reads CASSPGDRWNTEAFF. CDR3 bases: TGTGCCAGCAGTCCGGGGGACAGGTGGAACACTGAAGCTTTCTTT.

V gene TRBV30 combines with J gene TRBJ2-2, with a weak D call TRBD1 (5 bases). Trimming took 5 bases from V and 6 from J, leaving 13 bases between them. From germline, CDR1 is GTSNPN and CDR2 SVGIG (reference sequence). The CDR3 totals 13 residues. CDR3 protein: CAWHRFSAGELFF. The CDR3 DNA follows: TGTGCCTGGCACAGGTTCTCCGCCGGGGAGCTGTTTTTT.

Many counts were recorded for this clone. The chain employs TRBV7-9 and TRBJ1-2; 9 positions match TRBD1. The germline gives CDR1 SEHNR, CDR2 FQNEAQ (reference sequence). The CDR3 totals 14 residues. The trim removed 5 bases at V and 6 bases at J, leaving 7 bases unmatched. Here the CDR3 reads CASSLGQGFDGYTF. The CDR3 DNA sequence: TGTGCCAGCAGCCTGGGACAGGGATTCGATGGCTACACCTTC.

This clone has more than one count but fewer than ten. The chain joins TRBV11-2 to TRBJ2-1, with TRBD2 matching over 12 bases. The J segment lost 7 bases and the V segment lost 3 bases, leaving 10 bases of the junction unmatched. Germline values: CDR1 SGHAT, CDR2 FQNNGV. The CDR3 runs to 17 residues. CDR3 sequence reads: CASSFMQLAGGLNEQFF. For the CDR3, the DNA is TGTGCCAGCAGCTTTATGCAACTAGCGGGAGGATTAAATGAGCAGTTCTTC. The full variable domain, with the rest looked up from reference TRBV11-2 and TRBJ2-1, is EAGVAQSPRYKIIEKRQSVAFWCNPISGHATLYWYQQILGQGPKLLIQFQNNGVVDDSQLPKDRFSAERLKGVDSTLKIQPAKLEDSAVYLCASSFMQLAGGLNEQFFGPGTRLTVL.

V gene TRBV11-3 combines with J gene TRBJ2-3, with a weak D call TRBD1 (5 bases). The germline V and J ends were trimmed by 1 base and 6 bases, with 11 bases remaining between them. CDR1 is SGHNT and CDR2 is YENEEA in the germline V gene. The CDR3 has 14 amino acids. The CDR3 sequence is CASSLVSTADTQYF. CDR3 nucleotide sequence: TGTGCCAGCAGCTTAGTATCGACAGCTGATACGCAGTATTTT.

The chain recombines TRBV7-2 with TRBJ2-7; D gene ambiguous. Germline V gene sequence: CDR1 SGHTA, CDR2 FQGNSA. The CDR3 has 13 residues. With 2 bases removed from V and 3 bases from J, the gap between germline ends came to 8 bases. The CDR3 DNA reads as TGTGCCAGCAGCTTATTTCGACTCTACGAGCAGTACTTC. Translated, it gives CASSLFRLYEQYF.

The chain recombines TRBV7-2 with TRBJ1-1, with TRBD1 as a possible D gene (6 bases). The V and J ends lost 1 base and 0 bases respectively, with 12 bases between them. CDR1 is SGHTA and CDR2 is FQGNSA in the germline V gene. The CDR3 runs to 16 residues. The CDR3 sequence: CASSLGGRGMNTEAFF. CDR3 in DNA: TGTGCCAGCAGCTTAGGGGGCAGGGGAATGAACACTGAAGCTTTCTTT.

The V gene is TRBV18, the J gene TRBJ2-5; 8 bases map to TRBD1. There are 12 residues in the CDR3. The V gene end was trimmed by 5 bases and the J gene end by 13 bases; junction bases not matched to a gene: 9. CDR1 is KGHSH and CDR2 is LQKENI in the germline V gene. The CDR3 nucleotides read TGTGCCAGCTCATCGGGACAGGAGCCGGCGTACTTC. This codes for CASSSGQEPAYF.

This chain links TRBV5-4 with TRBJ2-2, with D perhaps TRBD1 (6 bases). V was shortened by 4 bases and J by 8 bases, with 21 bases between the two germline ends. The CDR3 sequence is 16 residues long. The germline CDR1 and CDR2 sequences are SGHNT and YYREEE (reference sequence). DNA of the CDR3: TGTGCCAGCAGCCCAAACAGGGTTGGGGGAGAGGGGGAGCTGTTTTTT. This sequence encodes CASSPNRVGGEGELFF.

The chain carries TRBV30 and TRBJ1-5; D gene uncertain. With 5 bases removed from V and 7 bases from J, the gap between germline ends came to 15 bases. CDR3 length: 13 amino acids. CDR1 is GTSNPN, CDR2 SVGIG, per germline (reference sequence). The CDR3 loop reads CAWAVGGWQPQHF. The DNA for the CDR3 is TGTGCCTGGGCCGTTGGCGGGTGGCAGCCCCAGCATTTT.

This clone was detected only a few times. The chain combines TRBV14 with TRBJ2-5, with TRBD2 as a possible D gene (5 bases). V gave up 4 bases and J gave up 0 bases, with 9 bases separating them. CDR1 and CDR2 from the germline V gene are SGHDN and FVKESK. The CDR3 spans 14 residues. The CDR3: CASSLRGYQETQYF. CDR3 sequence (DNA): TGTGCCAGCAGCCTCAGAGGGTACCAAGAGACCCAGTACTTC.

V usage is TRBV27 and J usage is TRBJ2-5; TRBD1 aligns across 7 bases. The V gene's germline CDR1 is MNHEY and CDR2 SMNVEV (reference sequence). This CDR3 has 14 residues. V dropped 3 bases and J dropped 4; count of bases not matched to a gene: 5. The CDR3: CASSFDWTGETQYF. Here the CDR3 DNA reads TGTGCCAGCAGTTTTGATTGGACAGGAGAGACCCAGTACTTC.

In its sample, this clone was seen a few times. CDR3 protein: CASRERTGRGYEQYF. The CDR3 bases are TGTGCCAGCAGAGAGCGGACAGGGAGGGGGTACGAGCAGTACTTC. V and J are TRBV2 and TRBJ2-5; perhaps TRBD1 as D (8 bases). The J call may be faulty, since TRBJ2-7 better matches the DNA end. This CDR3 is built from 15 residues. CDR1 SNHLY and CDR2 FYNNEI come from the germline V gene.

This clone was counted a few times. Other nucleotide sequences in the sample specify the same CDR3. This chain links TRBV7-2 with TRBJ1-3, with no clear D. CDR3 length: 14 amino acids. V was clipped by 1 base and J by 0 bases, with 4 bases between them. In germline, CDR1 is SGHTA, CDR2 FQGNSA. The CDR3 region is CASSLGGSGNTIYF. CDR3 coding DNA: TGTGCCAGCAGCTTAGGCGGCTCTGGAAACACCATATATTTT.

This clone was seen more than once but under ten times. The chain joins TRBV6-6 to TRBJ1-4; a possible D gene is TRBD1 (6 bases). CDR3 length equals 15 residues. V gave up 4 bases and J gave up 2 bases, with 11 bases separating them. Germline CDR1 reads MNHNY; CDR2 reads SVGAGI (reference sequence). The CDR3 reads CASSSSGATNEKLFF. DNA for the CDR3: TGTGCCAGCAGTTCATCAGGGGCTACTAATGAAAAACTGTTTTTT.

The chain recombines TRBV6-5 with TRBJ1-1; 7 nucleotides line up with TRBD1. The V and J ends lost 4 bases and 11 bases, in that order; junction bases with no gene match: 7. The CDR3 sequence is 12 residues long. The germline V gene encodes CDR1 MNHEY and CDR2 SVGAGI. The CDR3 here is CASSSTTGLAFF. As DNA, the CDR3 is TGTGCCAGCAGTTCCACGACAGGGTTGGCTTTCTTT.

This clone was found a few times. The chain joins TRBV27 to TRBJ1-5, with a possible D match to TRBD1 (5 bases). The CDR3 consists of 15 residues. Trimming took 8 bases from V and 2 from J, leaving 16 bases between them. CDR1 and CDR2 from the germline V gene are MNHEY and SMNVEV (reference sequence). The CDR3 bases are TGTGCCAGCTCACCCTGGGGAGGGGGCAATCAGCCCCAGCATTTT. Translation gives CASSPWGGGNQPQHF.

The sample holds many counts of this clone. The rearrangement uses TRBV7-9 and TRBJ1-1; D perhaps matches TRBD1 (5 bases). CDR3 length: 15 residues. V lost 4 bases and J lost 3, with 15 bases in between. Germline CDR1 reads SEHNR; CDR2 reads FQNEAQ (reference sequence). The DNA for the CDR3 is TGTGCCAGCAGCTCGAGATTCGGGGGAGACACTGAAGCTTTCTTT. Its protein is CASSSRFGGDTEAFF.

This sequence joins TRBV6-5 and TRBJ2-1, with 8 bases that match TRBD2. Per the germline V gene, CDR1 is MNHEY and CDR2 is SVGAGI. This CDR3 contains 16 residues. With V trimmed by 2 bases and J by 6 bases, 9 bases remained unmatched. The CDR3 DNA follows: TGTGCCAGCAGTTACCTCGGACTAGCCGTTAGCAATGAGCAGTTCTTC. Translation gives CASSYLGLAVSNEQFF.

This chain links TRBV7-6 with TRBJ2-5; a weak D match, TRBD2 (5 bases). The CDR3 has 12 amino acids. Looked up from germline, CDR1 is SGHVS and CDR2 is FNYEAQ. V was shortened by 5 bases and J by 5 bases, with 9 bases between the two germline ends. The CDR3 DNA follows: TGTGCCAGCAGCCGTTGGAGGGAGACCCAGTACTTC. Encoded protein: CASSRWRETQYF.